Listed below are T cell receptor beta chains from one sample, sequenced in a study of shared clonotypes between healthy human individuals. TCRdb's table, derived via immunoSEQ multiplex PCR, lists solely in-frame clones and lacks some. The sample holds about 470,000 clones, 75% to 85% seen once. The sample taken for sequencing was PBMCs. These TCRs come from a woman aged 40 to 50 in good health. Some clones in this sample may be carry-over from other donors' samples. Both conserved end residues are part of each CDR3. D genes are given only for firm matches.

CASSDPVMNTEAFF,TGTGCCAGCAGTGACCCGGTCATGAACACTGAAGCTTTCTTT,TRBV2,TRBJ1-1,-
CASSLRDSNQPQHF,TGTGCCAGCAGTCTCCGGGATAGCAATCAGCCCCAGCATTTT,TRBV27,TRBJ1-5,-
CASSLEGGGPGAHYEQYF,TGCGCCAGCAGCTTGGAAGGGGGCGGCCCTGGGGCCCACTACGAGCAGTACTTC,TRBV5-1,TRBJ2-7,TRBD1
CASSLEAGSGNTIYF,TGCGCCAGCAGCCTGGAGGCCGGCTCTGGAAACACCATATATTTT,TRBV5-1,TRBJ1-3,-
CASSLSGQGAYNEQFF,TGTGCCAGCAGTTTATCTGGTCAGGGGGCATACAATGAGCAGTTCTTC,TRBV27,TRBJ2-1,TRBD1
CASSPWGDQQYF,TGTGCCAGCAGTCCGTGGGGCGACCAGCAGTACTTC,TRBV27,TRBJ2-7,-
CASSYGGGMNEQFF,TGTGCCAGCAGTTACGGTGGCGGTATGAATGAGCAGTTCTTC,TRBV6-5,TRBJ2-1,-
CSVGGGNEKLFF,TGCAGCGTTGGGGGGGGGAATGAAAAACTGTTTTTT,TRBV29-1,TRBJ1-4,-
CASSAVGGSDTQYF,TGTGCCAGCAGCGCAGTGGGGGGATCAGATACGCAGTATTTT,TRBV7-9,TRBJ2-3,-
CASSTKGGAKNIQYF,TGTGCCAGCAGTACAAAGGGGGGAGCCAAAAACATTCAGTACTTC,TRBV6-5,TRBJ2-4,-
CASSMGREGANVLTF,TGTGCCAGCTCAATGGGGAGGGAAGGGGCCAACGTCCTGACTTTC,TRBV2,TRBJ2-6,TRBD2
CAWRHGGATEAFF,TGTGCCTGGAGGCACGGGGGCGCGACTGAAGCTTTCTTT,TRBV30,TRBJ1-1,-
CAIGTPNQPQHF,TGTGCCATCGGGACTCCTAATCAGCCCCAGCATTTT,TRBV10-3,TRBJ1-5,-
CASSRDSEQYF,TGTGCCAGCAGCCGGGACAGCGAGCAGTACTTC,TRBV27,TRBJ2-7,TRBD1
CASSPVGPFETQYF,TGTGCCAGCAGCCCCGTTGGGCCATTCGAGACCCAGTACTTC,TRBV7-2,TRBJ2-5,-
CASSLITRGQPQHF,TGTGCCAGCAGTCTCATCACAAGGGGTCAGCCCCAGCATTTT,TRBV28,TRBJ1-5,-
CASSPRTRGVEKLFF,TGTGCCAGCAGCCCTCGGACAAGGGGTGTAGAAAAACTGTTTTTT,TRBV5-8,TRBJ1-4,-
CASSREVMNTEAFF,TGTGCCAGCTCACGAGAGGTCATGAACACTGAAGCTTTCTTT,TRBV18,TRBJ1-1,-
CASSLVPTGRTNYGYTF,TGTGCCAGCAGCTTAGTGCCGACAGGGCGAACCAACTATGGCTACACCTTC,TRBV7-9,TRBJ1-2,TRBD1
CASRPDNEKLFF,TGTGCCAGCAGGCCCGATAATGAAAAACTGTTTTTT,TRBV28,TRBJ1-4,-
CASRNTDTQYF,TGCGCCAGCAGAAACACAGATACGCAGTATTTT,TRBV5-1,TRBJ2-3,-
CASSEDGHEQYF,TGTGCCAGTAGTGAGGACGGCCACGAGCAGTACTTC,TRBV19,TRBJ2-7,-
CASRGTGGSEQFF,TGCGCCAGCAGGGGGACAGGGGGCAGTGAGCAGTTCTTC,TRBV5-1,TRBJ2-1,TRBD1
CAWSSGSPRLSNQPQHF,TGTGCCTGGAGTTCGGGCAGTCCTAGGCTCAGCAATCAGCCCCAGCATTTT,TRBV30,TRBJ1-5,-
CASSSGGRGQETQYF,TGTGCCAGCAGTTCCGGTGGCAGGGGTCAAGAGACCCAGTACTTC,TRBV27,TRBJ2-5,-